Shown below are 8 T cell receptor beta chains from a single sample sequenced in a study of T-cell reconstitution after alpha-beta-depleted transplantation in children. This sample's TCRbeta library carried unique molecular identifier barcodes. TCRdb reprocessed the PCR reads via MiXCR and lists one record per CDR3 protein. The table includes roughly 500,000 distinct CDR3 sequences, under 12% detected once. The starting material was PBMCs, obtained before TCRalphabeta/CD19-depleted stem cell transplant. These receptor sequences come from a child aged 2-15 years with inherited bone marrow failure, due to receive a stem cell transplant.

In the case of this clonotype: Just one base apart from a much larger clone, this may be a read error. Written as DNA, the CDR3 is TGTTCCAGCAGGGCTGATGAGTGGAATGAGCAGTTCTTC. It translates to CSSRADEWNEQFF. The rearrangement joins TRBV6-1 to TRBJ2-1; perhaps TRBD1 as D (5 bases). This CDR3 has 13 residues. Per the germline V gene, CDR1 is MNHNS and CDR2 is SASEGT.

This clonotype occurred many times. CDR3 in amino acids: CASSSRHLNTEAFF. The CDR3 DNA follows: TGTGCCAGCAGTTCCCGACACCTTAACACTGAAGCTTTCTTT. J is TRBJ1-1 and V is TRBV28; D unclear. The CDR3 spans 14 residues. CDR1 and CDR2 from the germline V gene are MDHEN and SYDVKM. The germline V and J ends were trimmed by 4 bases and 2 bases, with 11 bases remaining between them.

This clonotype was picked up a small number of times. The chain has TRBV5-1 and TRBJ2-1, with a weak D call TRBD2 (5 bases). The germline V gene has CDR1 SGHRS and CDR2 YFSETQ. V shed 2 bases and J shed 0 bases, with 9 bases lying between them. This CDR3 contains 15 residues. The CDR3, as DNA: TGCGCCAGCAGCTTAGGAGAGGGCTCCTACAATGAGCAGTTCTTC. Translation gives CASSLGEGSYNEQFF.

Many counts were recorded for this clonotype. The chain is built from TRBV10-3 and TRBJ1-1, with D possibly matching TRBD1 (6 bases). The CDR3 has 16 amino acids. Trimming left V 8 bases short and J 5 bases short, with 24 bases between. Germline CDR1 is ENHRY and CDR2 is SYGVKD. The chain's CDR3 is CAIETEGWGRITEAFF. The CDR3 region has the DNA TGTGCCATCGAAACGGAGGGTTGGGGGCGGATAACTGAAGCTTTCTTT.

A remark on this clonotype: Since a much larger clone is just one base distant, this may be a read error. This chain uses TRBV27 with TRBJ2-1; 9 bases align to TRBD2. This CDR3 comprises 12 residues. Germline lookup yields CDR1 MNHEY and CDR2 SMNVEV (reference sequence). CDR3: CISGRDKDEQLF. In nucleotides, the CDR3 is TGTATTAGCGGGAGAGATAAGGATGAGCAGCTCTTC.

This clonotype was found many times. The chain combines TRBV5-1 with TRBJ2-1, with TRBD2 matching over 8 bases. CDR1 and CDR2 from the germline V gene are SGHRS and YFSETQ. The CDR3 contains 15 residues. J lost 6 bases, V lost 5 bases, and 10 bases had no gene match. DNA of the CDR3: TGCGCCAGCAGAAAGGGACTAGAGGGCCCCAATGAGCAGTTCTTC. It codes for CASRKGLEGPNEQFF. The complete variable domain, with remaining parts taken from reference TRBV5-1 and TRBJ2-1, reads KAGVTQTPRYLIKTRGQQVTLSCSPISGHRSVSWYQQTPGQGLQFLFEYFSETQRNKGNFPGRFSGRQFSNSRSEMNVSTLELGDSALYLCASRKGLEGPNEQFFGPGTRLTVL.

The chain joins TRBV5-1 to TRBJ2-3; TRBD2 agrees at 15 bases. CDR1 and CDR2 from the germline V gene are SGHRS and YFSETQ. V was pared by 2 bases and J by 2 bases, with 9 bases of the junction left unmatched. The CDR3 runs 19 residues. CDR3 protein: CASSLPGLAGGSPTDTQYF. The CDR3 DNA reads TGCGCCAGCAGCTTACCGGGACTAGCGGGAGGATCCCCCACAGATACGCAGTATTTT.

On this clonotype: This may stem from a read error, because a much larger clone lies one nucleotide away. This sequence joins TRBV6-1 and TRBJ2-1; 13 positions match TRBD2. The CDR3 has 15 residues. With V trimmed by 5 bases and J by 6 bases, 4 bases remained unmatched. Germline V CDR1 and CDR2: MNHNS, SASEGT. The CDR3 region has the DNA TGTGCCAGCAGTCCCGGGACTAGCGGGATCAATGAGCAGTTCTTC. This codes for CASSPGTSGINEQFF.